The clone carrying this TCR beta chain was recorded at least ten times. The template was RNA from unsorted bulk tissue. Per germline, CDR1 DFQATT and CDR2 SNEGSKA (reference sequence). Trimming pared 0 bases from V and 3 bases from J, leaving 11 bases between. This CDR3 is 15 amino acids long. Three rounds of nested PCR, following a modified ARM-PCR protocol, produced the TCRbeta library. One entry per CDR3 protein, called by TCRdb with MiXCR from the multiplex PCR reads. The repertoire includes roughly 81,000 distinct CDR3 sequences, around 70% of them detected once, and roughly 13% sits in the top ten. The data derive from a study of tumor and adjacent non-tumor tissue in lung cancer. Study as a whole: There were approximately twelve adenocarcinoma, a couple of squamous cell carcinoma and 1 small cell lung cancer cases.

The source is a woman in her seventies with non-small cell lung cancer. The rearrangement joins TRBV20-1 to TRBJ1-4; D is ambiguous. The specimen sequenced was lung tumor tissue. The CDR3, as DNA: TGCAGTGCTAGAGATCCTGGTGTAGCTAATGAAAAACTGTTTTTT. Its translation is CSARDPGVANEKLFF.